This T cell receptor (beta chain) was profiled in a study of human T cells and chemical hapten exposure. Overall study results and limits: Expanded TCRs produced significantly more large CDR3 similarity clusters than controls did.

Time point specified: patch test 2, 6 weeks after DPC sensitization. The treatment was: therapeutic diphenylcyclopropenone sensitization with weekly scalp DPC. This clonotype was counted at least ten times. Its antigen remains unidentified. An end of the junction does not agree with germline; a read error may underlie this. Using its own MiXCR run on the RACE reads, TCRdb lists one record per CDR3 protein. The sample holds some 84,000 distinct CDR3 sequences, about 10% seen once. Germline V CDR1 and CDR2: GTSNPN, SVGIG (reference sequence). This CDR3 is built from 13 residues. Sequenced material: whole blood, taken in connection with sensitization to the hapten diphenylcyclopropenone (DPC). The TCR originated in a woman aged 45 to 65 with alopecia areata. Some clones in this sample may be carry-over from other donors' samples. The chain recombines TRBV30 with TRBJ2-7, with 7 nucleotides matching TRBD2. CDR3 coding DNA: TGCCGCCCGGGGCGGGAGAGTAGGAACGAGCAGTACTTC. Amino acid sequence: CRPGRESRNEQYF.